This T cell receptor beta chain appears in the sequencing data of a study of cytomegalovirus exposure and HLA in healthy donors. Findings of the study overall: Earlier analysis found most TCR beta V segments productive about 87% or about 30% of the time.

CDR1 SGHRS and CDR2 YFSETQ come from the germline V gene. With 3 bases clipped from V and 4 bases from J, the junction kept 8 bases outside the gene matches. The CDR3 is 15 amino acids. It was with 60 Vbeta and 13 Jbeta primers that the PCR ran. This table comes from immunoSEQ multiplex PCR, and its TCRdb copy is limited to in-frame clones, with some not included. The table lists 150,000 to 200,000 clones, about 80% of them singletons. This clone occurred a few times. The target antigen is unknown. The receptor's source is a young man in good health and CMV-seronegative. The chain has TRBV5-1 and TRBJ2-7; 9 bases match TRBD1. Sequenced material: PBMCs. The CDR3 here is CASSSYRDRVYEQYF. CDR3 bases: TGCGCCAGCAGCTCCTACCGGGACAGGGTGTACGAGCAGTACTTC.